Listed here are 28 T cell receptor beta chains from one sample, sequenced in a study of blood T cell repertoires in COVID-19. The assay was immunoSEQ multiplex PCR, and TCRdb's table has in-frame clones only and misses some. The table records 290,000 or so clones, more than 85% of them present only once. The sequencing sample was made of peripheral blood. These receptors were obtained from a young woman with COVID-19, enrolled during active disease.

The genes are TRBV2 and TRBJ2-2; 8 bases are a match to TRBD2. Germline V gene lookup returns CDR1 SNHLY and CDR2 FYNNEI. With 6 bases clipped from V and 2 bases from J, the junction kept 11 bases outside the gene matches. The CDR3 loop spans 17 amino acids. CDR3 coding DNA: TGTGCCAGCAGCAGAACGGCTAGCGGGTTTAACACCGGGGAGCTGTTTTTT. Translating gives CASSRTASGFNTGELFF.

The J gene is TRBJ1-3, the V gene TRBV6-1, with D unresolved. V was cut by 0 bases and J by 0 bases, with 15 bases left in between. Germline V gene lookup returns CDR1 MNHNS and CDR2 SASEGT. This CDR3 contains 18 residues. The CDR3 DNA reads TGTGCCAGCAGTGAAGCGGAGGGCAGTGCTGCCTCTGGAAACACCATATATTTT. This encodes CASSEAEGSAASGNTIYF.

The CDR3 bases are TGTGCCAGCAGTGTGGGCCGGGAGATGAACACTGAAGCTTTCTTT. Its protein product is CASSVGREMNTEAFF. The chain couples TRBV2 to TRBJ1-1, with D hard to call. V lost 4 bases and J 0 bases, leaving 12 bases between the germline ends. The CDR3 contains 15 residues. Germline lookup yields CDR1 SNHLY and CDR2 FYNNEI.

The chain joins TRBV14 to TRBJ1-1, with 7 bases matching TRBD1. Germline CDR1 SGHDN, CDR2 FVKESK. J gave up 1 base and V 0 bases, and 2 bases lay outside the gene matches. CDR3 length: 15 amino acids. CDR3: CASSQDAGGNTEAFF. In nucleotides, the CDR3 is TGTGCCAGCAGCCAAGATGCAGGGGGGAACACTGAAGCTTTCTTT.

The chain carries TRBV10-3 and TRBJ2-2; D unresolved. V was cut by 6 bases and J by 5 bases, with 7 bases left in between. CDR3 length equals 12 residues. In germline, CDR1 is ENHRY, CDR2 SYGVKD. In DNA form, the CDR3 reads TGTGCCATCAGCCCCCTTACCGGGGAGCTGTTTTTT. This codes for CAISPLTGELFF.

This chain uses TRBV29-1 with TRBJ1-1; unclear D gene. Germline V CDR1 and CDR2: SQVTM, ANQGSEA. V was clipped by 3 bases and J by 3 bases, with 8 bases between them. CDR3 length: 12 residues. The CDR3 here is CSVDLDYTEAFF. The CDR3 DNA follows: TGCAGCGTTGATTTGGACTACACTGAAGCTTTCTTT.

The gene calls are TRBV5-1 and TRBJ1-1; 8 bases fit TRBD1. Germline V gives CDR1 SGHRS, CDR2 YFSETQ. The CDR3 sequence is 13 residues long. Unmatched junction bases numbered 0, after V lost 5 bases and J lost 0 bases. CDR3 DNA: TGCGCCAGCAGGACAGGGGTGAACACTGAAGCTTTCTTT. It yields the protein CASRTGVNTEAFF.

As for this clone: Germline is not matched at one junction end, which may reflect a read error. This CDR3 is CASSLGDSSGAF. The DNA of the CDR3 is TGTGCCAGCAGCTTGGGTGACAGCTCGGGGGCCTTC. The rearrangement joins TRBV7-9 to TRBJ1-2, with D possibly TRBD1 on 5 matching bases. The germline V gene has CDR1 SEHNR and CDR2 FQNEAQ (reference sequence). CDR3 length: 12 amino acids.

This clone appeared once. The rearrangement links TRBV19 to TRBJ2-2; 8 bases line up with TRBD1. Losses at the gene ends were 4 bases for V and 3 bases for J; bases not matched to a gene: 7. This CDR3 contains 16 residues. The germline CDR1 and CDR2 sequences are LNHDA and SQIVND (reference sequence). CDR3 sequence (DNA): TGTGCCAGTAGTACCAACAGGGGGTGGGACACCGGGGAGCTGTTTTTT. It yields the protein CASSTNRGWDTGELFF.

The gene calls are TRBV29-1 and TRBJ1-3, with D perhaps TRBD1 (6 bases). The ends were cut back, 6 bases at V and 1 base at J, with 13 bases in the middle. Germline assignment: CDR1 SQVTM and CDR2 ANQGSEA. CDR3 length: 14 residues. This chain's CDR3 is CSVLWTASGNTIYF. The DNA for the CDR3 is TGCAGCGTCCTATGGACAGCATCTGGAAACACCATATATTTT.

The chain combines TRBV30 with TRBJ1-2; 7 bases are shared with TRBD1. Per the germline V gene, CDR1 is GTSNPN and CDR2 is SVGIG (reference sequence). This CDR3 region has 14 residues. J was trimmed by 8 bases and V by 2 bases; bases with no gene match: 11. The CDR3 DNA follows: TGTGCCTGGAGTACTCACAGGGGTGGGGAGGGCTACACCTTC. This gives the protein CAWSTHRGGEGYTF.

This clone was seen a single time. The CDR3 DNA is TGTGCCAGCAGCCAAGACGGGACAATGAATGAGCAGTTCTTC. Translating it yields CASSQDGTMNEQFF. V usage is TRBV11-3 and J usage is TRBJ2-1; tentatively, D is TRBD1 (6 bases). V was pared by 5 bases and J by 7 bases, with 15 bases between. Germline V gene lookup returns CDR1 SGHNT and CDR2 YENEEA. CDR3 length equals 14 residues.

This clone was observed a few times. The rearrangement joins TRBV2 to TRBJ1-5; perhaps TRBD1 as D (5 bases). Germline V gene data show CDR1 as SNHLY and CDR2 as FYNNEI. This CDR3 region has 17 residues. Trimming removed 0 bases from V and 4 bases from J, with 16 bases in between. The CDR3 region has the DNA TGTGCCAGCAGTGAAGCGCGTGTGGGGCGGTGGAATCAGCCCCAGCATTTT. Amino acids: CASSEARVGRWNQPQHF.

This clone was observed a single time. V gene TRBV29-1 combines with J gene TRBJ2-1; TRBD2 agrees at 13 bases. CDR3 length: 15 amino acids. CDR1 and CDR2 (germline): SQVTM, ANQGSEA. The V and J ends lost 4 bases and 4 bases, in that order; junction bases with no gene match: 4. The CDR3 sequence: CSVGGTSGAYNEQFF. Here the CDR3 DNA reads TGCAGCGTTGGGGGGACTAGCGGGGCATACAATGAGCAGTTCTTC.

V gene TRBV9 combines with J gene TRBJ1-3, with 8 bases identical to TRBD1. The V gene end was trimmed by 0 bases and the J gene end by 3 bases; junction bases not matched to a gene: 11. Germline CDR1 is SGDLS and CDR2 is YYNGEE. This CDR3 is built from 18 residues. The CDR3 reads CASSVGQGADLFGNTIYF. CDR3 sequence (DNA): TGTGCCAGCAGCGTAGGCCAGGGGGCGGATTTATTTGGAAACACCATATATTTT.

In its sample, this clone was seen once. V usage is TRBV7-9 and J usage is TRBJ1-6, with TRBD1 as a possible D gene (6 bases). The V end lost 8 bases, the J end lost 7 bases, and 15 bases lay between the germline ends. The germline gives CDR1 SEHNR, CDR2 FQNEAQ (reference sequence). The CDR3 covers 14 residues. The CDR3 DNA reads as TGTGCCAGCGGGCACGGACAGCGAAATTCACCCCTCCACTTT. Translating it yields CASGHGQRNSPLHF. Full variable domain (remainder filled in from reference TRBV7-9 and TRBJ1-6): DTGVSQNPRHKITKRGQNVTFRCDPISEHNRLYWYRQTLGQGPEFLTYFQNEAQLEKSRLLSDRFSAERPKGSFSTLEIQRTEQGDSAMYLCASGHGQRNSPLHFGNGTRLTVT.

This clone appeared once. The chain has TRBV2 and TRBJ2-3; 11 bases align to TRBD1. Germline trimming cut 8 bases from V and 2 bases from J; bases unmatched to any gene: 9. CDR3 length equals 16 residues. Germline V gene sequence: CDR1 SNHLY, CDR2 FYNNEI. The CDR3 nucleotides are TGTGCCAGCTATTCCGGGACAGGGGGTTTCACAGATACGCAGTATTTT. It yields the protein CASYSGTGGFTDTQYF.

The CDR3 nucleotides are TGCGCCAGCAGTCCTAGCGGGAGTCACGATACGCAGTATTTT. Translated, it gives CASSPSGSHDTQYF. The chain is built from TRBV10-1 and TRBJ2-3, with TRBD2 matching 10 bases. CDR3 length equals 14 residues. Germline loops: CDR1 WNHNN, CDR2 SYGVQD (reference sequence). V shed 5 bases, J shed 6 bases, and the junction held 5 bases outside the gene matches.

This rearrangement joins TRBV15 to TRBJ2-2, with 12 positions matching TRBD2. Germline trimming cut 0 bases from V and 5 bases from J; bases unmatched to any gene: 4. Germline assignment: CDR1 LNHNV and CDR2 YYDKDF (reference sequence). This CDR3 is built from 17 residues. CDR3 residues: CATSRDPTSGRTGELFF. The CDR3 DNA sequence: TGTGCCACCAGCAGAGATCCCACTAGCGGGAGGACCGGGGAGCTGTTTTTT. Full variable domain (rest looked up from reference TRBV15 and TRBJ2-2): DAMVIQNPRYQVTQFGKPVTLSCSQTLNHNVMYWYQQKSSQAPKLLFHYYDKDFNNEADTPDNFQSRRPNTSFCFLDIRSPGLGDTAMYLCATSRDPTSGRTGELFFGEGSRLTVL.

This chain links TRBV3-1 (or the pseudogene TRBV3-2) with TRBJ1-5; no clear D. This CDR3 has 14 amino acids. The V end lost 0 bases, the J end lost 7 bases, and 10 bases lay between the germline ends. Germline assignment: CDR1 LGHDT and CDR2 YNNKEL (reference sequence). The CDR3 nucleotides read TGTGCCAGCAGCCAAGATCGGGAAAGCCAGCCCCAGCATTTT. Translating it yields CASSQDRESQPQHF.

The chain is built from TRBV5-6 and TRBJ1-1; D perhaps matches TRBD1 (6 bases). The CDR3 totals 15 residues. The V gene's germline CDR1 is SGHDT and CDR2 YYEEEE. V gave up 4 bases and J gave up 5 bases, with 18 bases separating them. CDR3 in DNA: TGTGCCAGCAGCCCTCTGGACAGCAGAACAACTGAAGCTTTCTTT. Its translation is CASSPLDSRTTEAFF.

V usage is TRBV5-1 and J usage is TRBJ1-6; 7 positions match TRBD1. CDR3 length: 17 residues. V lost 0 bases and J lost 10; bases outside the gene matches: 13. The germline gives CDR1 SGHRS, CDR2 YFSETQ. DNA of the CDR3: TGCGCCAGCAGCTTGGGAACAGGGGAGAAAATGGGCTCACCCCTCCACTTT. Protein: CASSLGTGEKMGSPLHF.

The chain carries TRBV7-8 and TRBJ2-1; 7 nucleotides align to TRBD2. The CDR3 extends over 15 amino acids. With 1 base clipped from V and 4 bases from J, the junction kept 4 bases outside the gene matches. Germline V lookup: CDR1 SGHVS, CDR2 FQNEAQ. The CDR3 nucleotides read TGTGCCAGCAGCTTAGGGGAGGGCCGGTACAATGAGCAGTTCTTC. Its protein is CASSLGEGRYNEQFF.

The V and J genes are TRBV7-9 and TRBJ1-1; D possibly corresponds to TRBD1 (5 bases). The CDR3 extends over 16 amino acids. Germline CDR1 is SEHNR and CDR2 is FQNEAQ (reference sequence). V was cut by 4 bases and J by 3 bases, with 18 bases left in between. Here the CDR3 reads CASSSPRGGRDTEAFF. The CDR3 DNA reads TGTGCCAGCAGCTCACCCCGGGGGGGAAGAGACACTGAAGCTTTCTTT. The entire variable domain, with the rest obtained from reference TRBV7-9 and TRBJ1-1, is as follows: DTGVSQNPRHKITKRGQNVTFRCDPISEHNRLYWYRQTLGQGPEFLTYFQNEAQLEKSRLLSDRFSAERPKGSFSTLEIQRTEQGDSAMYLCASSSPRGGRDTEAFFGQGTRLTVV.

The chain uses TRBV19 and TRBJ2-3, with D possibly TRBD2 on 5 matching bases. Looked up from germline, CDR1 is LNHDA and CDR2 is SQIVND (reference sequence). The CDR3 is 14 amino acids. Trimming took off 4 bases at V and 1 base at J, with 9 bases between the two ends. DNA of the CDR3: TGTGCCAGTAGTACCGGACTTCGCACAGATACGCAGTATTTT. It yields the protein CASSTGLRTDTQYF.

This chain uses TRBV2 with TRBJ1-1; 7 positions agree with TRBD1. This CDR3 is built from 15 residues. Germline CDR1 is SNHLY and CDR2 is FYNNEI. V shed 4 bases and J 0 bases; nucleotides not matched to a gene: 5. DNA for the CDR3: TGTGCCAGCAGTGTGCTGGGACAGTTGAACACTGAAGCTTTCTTT. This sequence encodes CASSVLGQLNTEAFF.

CDR3 nucleotide sequence: TGTGCCAGTAGTATGTCCAGGGGGCTGGGTGAGCAGTTCTTC. Its translation: CASSMSRGLGEQFF. The chain joins TRBV19 to TRBJ2-1; TRBD1 agrees at 8 bases. Unmatched junction bases numbered 7, after V lost 3 bases and J lost 9 bases. This CDR3 comprises 14 residues. CDR1 LNHDA and CDR2 SQIVND come from the germline V gene (reference sequence).

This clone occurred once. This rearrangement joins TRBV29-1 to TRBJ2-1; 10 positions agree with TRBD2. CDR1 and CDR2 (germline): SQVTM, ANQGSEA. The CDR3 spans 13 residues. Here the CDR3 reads CNTIAGGGNEQFF. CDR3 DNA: TGCAACACAATAGCGGGAGGAGGTAATGAGCAGTTCTTC.